Listed below are T cell receptor beta chains from one sample, sequenced in a study of T cells expressing NK-cell markers. TCRdb re-called the 5' RACE reads and shows each CDR3 protein once, DNA omitted. Reported are about half a million distinct CDR3 sequences; the ten largest clones contain almost 1.5%. Sequencing input: blood T cells: a sorted CD56 or NKG2C T cell subset, CD4+ or CD8+ T cells, or bulk PBMC T cells (not recorded which). Every receptor here comes from a woman between 45 and 65 years old in good health. Both conserved end residues are part of each CDR3.

v_call	j_call	cdr3_aa
TRBV6-6	TRBJ2-7	CASSYSGAYEQYF
TRBV6-5	TRBJ1-4	CASAPRPREKLFF
TRBV6-1	TRBJ2-7	CASSEEVGGITEQYF
TRBV27	TRBJ2-2	CASSPGQGITGELFF
TRBV24-1	TRBJ2-5	CATRPGGNGETQYF
TRBV27	TRBJ1-5	CASSSLQFTNQPQHF
TRBV4-2	TRBJ2-2	CASSQDLPDSGELFF
TRBV3-1	TRBJ2-5	CASSRTDLIGLQETQYF
TRBV7-9	TRBJ2-1	CASSPRTSGRREQFF
TRBV11-2	TRBJ1-1	CASSLDLTGAFF
TRBV19	TRBJ2-7	CASSIVSGRVLGEQYF
TRBV29-1	TRBJ2-3	CSASPGGPSDTQYF
TRBV4-1	TRBJ2-7	CASSQPTLPAEQYF
TRBV5-1	TRBJ2-1	CASSGDGRPTYNEQFF
TRBV7-6	TRBJ2-4	CMGDGGPTLAKNIQYF
TRBV10-1	TRBJ1-6	CAKSPRDGDNSPLHF
TRBV5-1	TRBJ2-1	CASSPGGTSYNEQFF
TRBV15	TRBJ2-1	CATSSRQGRYNEQFF
TRBV7-9	TRBJ2-2	CASSLRGGAPAGELFF
TRBV3-1	TRBJ1-5	CASSHTSGSRQPQHF
TRBV20-1	TRBJ2-7	CSARERLAGYEQYF
TRBV18	TRBJ1-1	CASSPPLVDTEAFF
TRBV11-2	TRBJ2-3	CASSRTQIPGLAGTDTQYF
TRBV20-1	TRBJ2-3	CSARDHLAGGSGTQYF
TRBV29-1	TRBJ2-2	CSATGTGGGAGELFF
TRBV2	TRBJ2-4	CASSDHFIAKNIQYF
TRBV20-1	TRBJ1-5	CSTGTVNQPQHF
TRBV24-1	TRBJ1-5	CATSEPGGQPQHF
TRBV3-1	TRBJ2-7	CASSQGSGRGYEQYF
TRBV20-1	TRBJ2-1	CSASLPPGNRQFF
TRBV12-3/TRBV12-4	TRBJ2-7	CASSLGQGVYEQYF
TRBV12-3/TRBV12-4	TRBJ2-1	CASRRGTPLSDEQFF
TRBV20-1	TRBJ1-2	CSARAGGGDYGYTF
TRBV11-2	TRBJ2-5	CASSLESKETQYF
TRBV6-1	TRBJ1-5	CASRRDRISGNSNQPQHF
TRBV12-3/TRBV12-4	TRBJ2-3	CASQGADTQYF
TRBV7-3	TRBJ2-3	CASSPTGLNTPDTQYF
TRBV6-5	TRBJ2-3	CASQTSGAVTDTQYF
TRBV5-1	TRBJ1-6	CASSLAWVENSPLHF
TRBV19	TRBJ2-3	CASSTENTDTQYF
TRBV10-2	TRBJ1-3	CASGHTGSGNTIYF
TRBV6-1	TRBJ2-3	CASHPSTDTQYF
TRBV5-1	TRBJ1-4	CASRDRGNEKLFF
TRBV24-1	TRBJ1-1	CATRNGTGTLDTEAFF
TRBV27	TRBJ1-6	CASSRQGGNNSPLHF
TRBV27	TRBJ2-6	CASSLRAPSSGANVLTF
TRBV29-1	TRBJ1-1	CSVGQGRVTEAFF
TRBV12-3/TRBV12-4	TRBJ2-4	CASTPDKNIQYF
TRBV11-3	TRBJ2-1	CASSLDGAGAGNEQFF
TRBV7-9	TRBJ2-3	CASSLGTTLGDTQYF
TRBV5-1	TRBJ2-3	CASSSRAVDTQYF